This T cell receptor (beta chain) emerged from a study of T-cell reconstitution after alpha-beta-depleted transplantation in children. V lost 5 bases to trimming and J lost 5 bases, with 12 bases between them. The CDR3 is 13 amino acids. Germline lookup yields CDR1 SEHNR and CDR2 FQNEAQ (reference sequence). This clonotype was counted at least ten times. Its antigen is unidentified. Study observations and caveats: Roughly two months post-transplant, alpha-beta T cells reportedly originated from several hundred graft clones that had expanded. From newly produced T cells came most of the T-cell counts and diversity one year after transplant.

The library targeted TCRbeta and was prepared with unique molecular identifiers. MiXCR, run by TCRdb on the PCR reads, gives a single entry per CDR3 protein. This table has about 280,000 distinct CDR3 sequences, more than 9% appearing once. Sample: peripheral blood, taken 180 days after TCRalphabeta/CD19-depleted stem cell transplant. The chain couples TRBV7-9 to TRBJ1-1; D is unclear. The receptor was derived from a male patient under 10 years old who had a stem cell transplant for chronic granulomatous disease, so the T cells may come from the graft donor. Here the CDR3 reads CASSLNGPTEAFF. The CDR3 nucleotides read TGTGCCAGCAGCCTGAATGGACCGACTGAAGCTTTCTTT. Based on the CDR3 plus reference TRBV7-9 and TRBJ1-1, the full variable domain is DTGVSQNPRHKITKRGQNVTFRCDPISEHNRLYWYRQTLGQGPEFLTYFQNEAQLEKSRLLSDRFSAERPKGSFSTLEIQRTEQGDSAMYLCASSLNGPTEAFFGQGTRLTVV.